The 25 T cell receptor beta chains given below trace back to one sample, sequenced in a study of T cell responses to AZD1222 COVID-19 vaccine. The assay was immunoSEQ multiplex PCR, and TCRdb's table has in-frame clones only and misses some. The sample lists more than 11,000 clones; around 80% were seen once. The sequencing used peripheral blood, collected 28 days after the second AZD1222 dose. Every receptor here comes from an adult who received the AZD1222 COVID-19 vaccine.

The chain combines TRBV6-5 with TRBJ2-7; 7 nucleotides agree with TRBD1. Germline assignment: CDR1 MNHEY and CDR2 SVGAGI. J gave up 3 bases and V 7 bases, and 6 bases lay outside the gene matches. CDR3 size: 13 residues. CDR3 DNA: TGTGCCAGCACCGGGACAGCCAGCTACGAGCAGTACTTC. Translating it yields CASTGTASYEQYF.

The rearrangement uses TRBV28 and TRBJ2-7, with a possible D match to TRBD1 (6 bases). This CDR3 comprises 15 residues. Trimming left V 5 bases short and J 5 bases short, with 19 bases between. Germline V lookup: CDR1 MDHEN, CDR2 SYDVKM. The CDR3 sequence is CASSLSRRGSNEQYF. The CDR3 DNA follows: TGTGCCAGCAGTCTCTCCAGAAGGGGGAGTAACGAGCAGTACTTC.

Here the CDR3 DNA reads TGTGCCAGCAGGACTAGCGGGGCTTACGAGCAGTACTTC. This translates into CASRTSGAYEQYF. This rearrangement joins TRBV2 to TRBJ2-7, with 11 bases lining up with TRBD2. This CDR3 contains 13 residues. V dropped 6 bases and J dropped 4; count of bases not matched to a gene: 2. CDR1 SNHLY and CDR2 FYNNEI come from the germline V gene.

The chain carries TRBV7-2 and TRBJ2-1; 7 positions match TRBD2. The length of the CDR3 is 14 residues. The germline gives CDR1 SGHTA, CDR2 FQGNSA. V lost 4 bases to trimming and J lost 6 bases; unmatched junction nucleotides: 6. The CDR3 protein is CASSSGTNSNEQFF. The CDR3 DNA is TGTGCCAGCAGCTCCGGGACTAACTCCAATGAGCAGTTCTTC.

By sample fraction, this clone is medium-sized. The chain is built from TRBV18 and TRBJ1-1; 9 positions agree with TRBD1. The CDR3 extends over 16 amino acids. Trimming removed 3 bases from V and 4 bases from J; junction bases left unmatched: 9. The germline CDR1 and CDR2 sequences are KGHSH and LQKENI. The CDR3 loop reads CASSPRGTGRATEAFF. The CDR3 DNA sequence: TGTGCCAGCTCACCGAGGGGGACAGGGAGGGCCACTGAAGCTTTCTTT.

V gene TRBV19 combines with J gene TRBJ2-1, with D tentatively TRBD2 (6 bases). The CDR3 is made up of 15 amino acids. V dropped 5 bases and J dropped 1 base, with 12 bases sitting between them. Looked up from germline, CDR1 is LNHDA and CDR2 is SQIVND (reference sequence). The CDR3 loop reads CASSEGRGSYNEQFF. CDR3 nucleotides: TGTGCCAGTAGTGAGGGGCGGGGATCCTACAATGAGCAGTTCTTC.

Points on this clone: An end of the junction does not agree with germline; a read error may underlie this. V gene TRBV2 combines with J gene TRBJ1-6; no clear D. Germline-derived CDR1 and CDR2 are SNHLY and FYNNEI. CDR3 size: 13 residues. For the CDR3, the DNA is TGTGCCAGCAGGGAAGAACATAATTCACCCCTCCACTTT. It translates to CASREEHNSPLHF.

The J gene is TRBJ1-1, the V gene TRBV2, with unresolved D. The germline gives CDR1 SNHLY, CDR2 FYNNEI. The germline V and J ends were trimmed by 5 bases and 2 bases, with 9 bases remaining between them. The CDR3 is 13 residues long. For the CDR3, the DNA is TGTGCCAGCAGTTTTGCGCTAAACACTGAAGCTTTCTTT. Protein product: CASSFALNTEAFF.

This rearrangement joins TRBV15 to TRBJ1-3, with D perhaps matching TRBD1 (6 bases). This CDR3 has 14 amino acids. V gave up 9 bases and J gave up 0 bases, with 12 bases separating them. Germline CDR1 reads LNHNV; CDR2 reads YYDKDF (reference sequence). The CDR3 coding sequence is TGTGCCACACGGGACAAGAGCTCTGGAAACACCATATATTTT. Amino acids: CATRDKSSGNTIYF.

The genes are TRBV5-1 and TRBJ2-2; D uncertain. Trimming pared 5 bases from V and 0 bases from J, leaving 8 bases between. CDR3 length: 14 amino acids. In germline, CDR1 is SGHRS, CDR2 YFSETQ. The CDR3 region is CASRPDSNTGELFF. CDR3 coding DNA: TGCGCCAGCAGACCCGATTCGAACACCGGGGAGCTGTTTTTT.

The chain employs TRBV9 and TRBJ1-2; D not certain. V was pared by 4 bases and J by 9 bases, with 16 bases between. Germline CDR1 reads SGDLS; CDR2 reads YYNGEE. CDR3 length: 13 amino acids. Here the CDR3 reads CASSPQFRGSYTF. In nucleotides, the CDR3 is TGTGCCAGCAGCCCTCAGTTCCGCGGAAGCTACACCTTC.

CDR3 sequence reads: CASARVRQGLRHHEYSNQPQHF. CDR3 nucleotide sequence: TGTGCTAGTGCCCGGGTGAGACAGGGGCTCCGGCACCACGAATATAGCAATCAGCCCCAGCATTTT. This chain links TRBV12-5 with TRBJ1-5, with 8 bases identical to TRBD1. Germline CDR1 reads LGHNT; CDR2 reads FRNRAP. Trimming at V came to 7 bases and at J to 0 bases, leaving 26 bases not matched to a gene. This CDR3 is built from 22 residues.

The chain uses TRBV10-3 and TRBJ1-3, with D unresolved. This CDR3 contains 14 residues. Germline CDR1 and CDR2: ENHRY and SYGVKD. Trimming took 3 bases from V and 0 from J, leaving 6 bases between them. The CDR3 DNA reads as TGTGCCATCAGTGACAGCCTCTCTGGAAACACCATATATTTT. This gives the protein CAISDSLSGNTIYF.

The rearrangement uses TRBV6-5 and TRBJ2-7; 7 positions agree with TRBD1. The V gene end was trimmed by 8 bases and the J gene end by 2 bases; junction bases not matched to a gene: 6. The CDR3 covers 13 residues. Germline V CDR1 and CDR2: MNHEY, SVGAGI. The CDR3 protein is CASEGQKTYEQYF. As DNA, the CDR3 is TGTGCCAGCGAGGGACAGAAGACCTACGAGCAGTACTTC.

This clone was recorded only once. The gene calls are TRBV18 and TRBJ2-7; 7 nucleotides line up with TRBD1. The CDR3 runs to 13 residues. Germline V lookup: CDR1 KGHSH, CDR2 LQKENI. V dropped 6 bases and J dropped 5; count of bases not matched to a gene: 7. In DNA, the CDR3 is TGTGCCAGCTCGCCGACAGGGTCCCACGAGCAGTACTTC. Amino acids: CASSPTGSHEQYF.

This chain links TRBV5-1 with TRBJ1-1; no clear D. The V end was cut by 6 bases, the J end by 3 bases, with 6 bases between. CDR3 length equals 11 residues. Germline loops: CDR1 SGHRS, CDR2 YFSETQ. The CDR3: CASISDTEAFF. In nucleotides, the CDR3 is TGCGCCAGCATATCGGACACTGAAGCTTTCTTT. Full variable domain (rest looked up from reference TRBV5-1 and TRBJ1-1): KAGVTQTPRYLIKTRGQQVTLSCSPISGHRSVSWYQQTPGQGLQFLFEYFSETQRNKGNFPGRFSGRQFSNSRSEMNVSTLELGDSALYLCASISDTEAFFGQGTRLTVV.

This clone appeared once. The chain combines TRBV3-1 (or the pseudogene TRBV3-2) with TRBJ2-1; TRBD1 might be the D (6 bases). Trimming left V 0 bases short and J 9 bases short, with 9 bases between. CDR3 size: 13 residues. Germline lookup yields CDR1 LGHDT and CDR2 YNNKEL (reference sequence). DNA for the CDR3: TGTGCCAGCAGCCAAGAAGGGGGTTTTGAGCAGTTCTTC. Translating it yields CASSQEGGFEQFF.

The V gene is TRBV21-1, the J gene TRBJ1-1. TRBV21-1 is termed a pseudogene. The CDR3 has 15 residues. The CDR3 DNA reads as TGTGCCAGCAGCAACGACAGCTACCAACGGGGTGAAGCTTTCTTT. Amino acids: CASSNDSYQRGEAFF.

This rearrangement joins TRBV10-3 to TRBJ2-3, with TRBD2 matching 15 bases. The CDR3 spans 20 residues. V shed 3 bases and J 1 base; nucleotides not matched to a gene: 11. Germline V gene sequence: CDR1 ENHRY, CDR2 SYGVKD. The CDR3 bases are TGTGCCATCAGTGATCTTACCGGGACTAGCGGGGGGTGGGGCACAGATACGCAGTATTTT. This sequence encodes CAISDLTGTSGGWGTDTQYF.

This chain connects TRBV3-1 (or the pseudogene TRBV3-2) to TRBJ1-3; TRBD1 matches 8 bases. Per germline, CDR1 LGHDT and CDR2 YNNKEL (reference sequence). CDR3 length: 16 amino acids. V shed 6 bases, J shed 5 bases, and the junction held 12 bases outside the gene matches. CDR3 region: CASSHPPTGVRNTIYF. CDR3 DNA: TGTGCCAGCAGTCATCCACCGACAGGGGTGCGAAACACCATATATTTT.

The rearrangement links TRBV9 to TRBJ1-1, with 7 positions matching TRBD1. The germline gives CDR1 SGDLS, CDR2 YYNGEE. After removal of 2 bases from V and 10 bases from J, the junction contained 11 bases not matched to a gene. The CDR3 is 14 residues long. CDR3 nucleotides: TGTGCCAGCAGCGTTGCGGACAGGCCCCAAGGAGCTTTCTTT. It translates to CASSVADRPQGAFF.

This clone appeared a single time. The rearrangement links TRBV18 to TRBJ1-3, with a tentative D call TRBD1 (5 bases). The CDR3 extends over 16 amino acids. The germline V gene encodes CDR1 KGHSH and CDR2 LQKENI. V dropped 1 base and J dropped 0 bases, with 10 bases sitting between them. The CDR3: CASSPLDSSSGNTIYF. The DNA for the CDR3 is TGTGCCAGCTCACCACTTGACAGTAGCTCTGGAAACACCATATATTTT.

The V gene is TRBV7-8, the J gene TRBJ2-7; D is uncertain. Germline V gives CDR1 SGHVS, CDR2 FQNEAQ. The CDR3 spans 13 residues. V lost 2 bases to trimming and J lost 6 bases, with 11 bases between them. CDR3 region: CASSLYEEGEQYF. DNA of the CDR3: TGTGCCAGCAGCTTATACGAGGAAGGCGAGCAGTACTTC. Full variable domain (remainder filled in from reference TRBV7-8 and TRBJ2-7): GAGVSQSPRYKVAKRGQDVALRCDPISGHVSLFWYQQALGQGPEFLTYFQNEAQLDKSGLPSDRFFAERPEGSVSTLKIQRTQQEDSAVYLCASSLYEEGEQYFGPGTRLTVT.

This rearrangement joins TRBV6-5 to TRBJ2-7; a possible D gene is TRBD2 (7 bases). Germline V gene lookup returns CDR1 MNHEY and CDR2 SVGAGI. Trimming removed 4 bases at V and 4 bases at J, with 20 bases between. This CDR3 comprises 16 residues. The CDR3 nucleotides read TGTGCCAGCAGTTCCGCGGCCACCGGGGGGCTGTACGAGCAGTACTTC. Encoded protein: CASSSAATGGLYEQYF.

This sequence joins TRBV18 and TRBJ1-3; D unclear. The CDR3 is 16 amino acids. V lost 6 bases and J 0 bases, leaving 15 bases between the germline ends. The germline CDR1 and CDR2 sequences are KGHSH and LQKENI. CDR3: CASSSETASSGNTIYF. In DNA, the CDR3 is TGTGCCAGCTCCTCAGAGACTGCGAGCTCTGGAAACACCATATATTTT.